One sample yielded the 26 T cell receptor beta chains listed below, sequenced in a study of PD-L1 blockade in urothelial cancer. The data were produced by immunoSEQ multiplex PCR, yet TCRdb's version contains in-frame clones alone and is incomplete. The profile covers more than 30,000 clones, with approximately 90% appearing a single time and around 1.8% taken by the ten largest. Sequences were derived from PBMCs, sampled around atezolizumab (anti-PD-L1) treatment. These receptors came from a man aged 55 to 70 with urothelial cancer.

The rearrangement links TRBV5-5 to TRBJ1-5, with unresolved D. This CDR3 contains 16 residues. V gave up 0 bases and J gave up 6 bases, with 16 bases separating them. The germline CDR1 and CDR2 sequences are SGHKS and YYEKEE (reference sequence). CDR3 bases: TGTGCCAGCAGCTTGGCCGGGTGGGAGGGAGGTCAGCCCCAGCATTTT. Residues: CASSLAGWEGGQPQHF.

The rearrangement links TRBV4-1 to TRBJ1-2; 7 nucleotides line up with TRBD1. The CDR3 is made up of 16 amino acids. The germline V gene has CDR1 MGHRA and CDR2 YSYEKL. J gave up 2 bases and V 1 base, and 7 bases lay outside the gene matches. The CDR3 sequence is CASSQATGAPNYGYTF. CDR3 nucleotide sequence: TGCGCCAGCAGCCAAGCCACAGGGGCCCCAAACTATGGCTACACCTTC.

V gene TRBV29-1 combines with J gene TRBJ1-4; 10 bases agree with TRBD1. The V segment lost 7 bases and the J segment 8 bases; nucleotides outside the gene matches: 7. The CDR3 runs to 13 residues. From germline, CDR1 is SQVTM and CDR2 ANQGSEA. CDR3 region: CSAQGQGYEKLFF. In DNA, the CDR3 is TGCAGCGCCCAGGGACAGGGGTACGAAAAACTGTTTTTT.

The V call is TRBV7-8, the J call TRBJ2-1; tentative D call: TRBD2 (5 bases). Looked up from germline, CDR1 is SGHVS and CDR2 is FQNEAQ. Trimming left V 1 base short and J 2 bases short, with 12 bases between. The length of the CDR3 is 16 residues. The CDR3 bases are TGTGCCAGCAGCTTAGAGCGGACTCAACCCTACAATGAGCAGTTCTTC. Translation: CASSLERTQPYNEQFF.

V gene TRBV5-1 combines with J gene TRBJ2-7, with a weak D call TRBD1 (6 bases). The V gene lost 0 bases and the J gene lost 5 bases, with 12 bases spanning the gap. CDR3 length equals 14 residues. CDR1 is SGHRS and CDR2 is YFSETQ in the germline V gene. The CDR3 DNA reads TGCGCCAGCAGCTTGGTCGGGACAATCCACGAGCAGTACTTC. Translated, it gives CASSLVGTIHEQYF.

The rearrangement links TRBV30 to TRBJ1-3; maybe TRBD1 (6 bases). The V end was cut by 8 bases, the J end by 0 bases, with 14 bases between. This CDR3 is 14 amino acids long. Looked up from germline, CDR1 is GTSNPN and CDR2 is SVGIG (reference sequence). The CDR3 spells CALFDRTSGNTIYF. CDR3 DNA: TGTGCCCTGTTTGACAGGACCTCTGGAAACACCATATATTTT. Based on the CDR3 plus reference TRBV30 and TRBJ1-3, the full variable domain is SQTIHQWPATLVQPVGSPLSLECTVEGTSNPNLYWYRQAAGRGLQLLFYSVGIGQISSEVPQNLSASRPQDRQFILSSKKLLLSDSGFYLCALFDRTSGNTIYFGEGSWLTVV.

V gene TRBV10-3 combines with J gene TRBJ2-7; 7 nucleotides line up with TRBD2. The CDR3 spans 14 residues. Germline V gene sequence: CDR1 ENHRY, CDR2 SYGVKD. Trimming at V came to 6 bases and at J to 2 bases, leaving 7 bases not matched to a gene. In nucleotides, the CDR3 is TGTGCCATCAGAGGGTACGGGGGGACCTACGAGCAGTACTTC. Translation: CAIRGYGGTYEQYF.

This chain uses TRBV10-3 with TRBJ2-5; tentative D call: TRBD2 (6 bases). The V gene lost 6 bases and the J gene lost 5 bases, with 13 bases spanning the gap. The CDR3 has 13 amino acids. Germline V gives CDR1 ENHRY, CDR2 SYGVKD. CDR3 coding DNA: TGTGCCATCAGCAGCGGCGGAGGGGAGACCCAGTACTTC. As protein: CAISSGGGETQYF.

This chain uses TRBV5-8 with TRBJ2-1, with TRBD2 matching 12 bases. The V segment lost 4 bases and the J segment 5 bases; nucleotides outside the gene matches: 4. The V gene's germline CDR1 is SGHTS and CDR2 YDEGEE. This CDR3 is 15 amino acids long. CDR3 residues: CASSLRTSGNNEQFF. The CDR3 DNA reads TGTGCCAGCAGCCTGCGGACTAGCGGGAACAATGAGCAGTTCTTC.

The chain recombines TRBV10-1 with TRBJ2-2; TRBD2 aligns across 11 bases. V lost 3 bases and J lost 0; bases outside the gene matches: 6. There are 18 residues in the CDR3. Germline V lookup: CDR1 WNHNN, CDR2 SYGVQD (reference sequence). The CDR3 nucleotides are TGCGCCAGCAGTGAAGTTGCTAGCGGGAGGCCGAACACCGGGGAGCTGTTTTTT. Protein product: CASSEVASGRPNTGELFF.

The chain links TRBV5-1 to TRBJ2-5, with D possibly TRBD1 on 5 matching bases. Trimming took off 4 bases at V and 5 bases at J, with 18 bases between the two ends. In germline, CDR1 is SGHRS, CDR2 YFSETQ. This CDR3 comprises 15 residues. The CDR3 DNA reads as TGCGCCAGCAGCGTGAGGTGGGGCAGTCTTGAGACCCAGTACTTC. Amino acid sequence: CASSVRWGSLETQYF.

The chain has TRBV6-1 and TRBJ1-5; unclear D gene. The CDR3 consists of 15 residues. Germline loops: CDR1 MNHNS, CDR2 SASEGT. V lost 0 bases, J lost 0 bases, and 6 bases lay in between. The CDR3 spells CASSEALYSNQPQHF. In DNA, the CDR3 is TGTGCCAGCAGTGAAGCCTTATATAGCAATCAGCCCCAGCATTTT.

The chain combines TRBV27 with TRBJ2-1; maybe TRBD1 (6 bases). V was pared by 5 bases and J by 0 bases, with 20 bases between. The germline CDR1 and CDR2 sequences are MNHEY and SMNVEV (reference sequence). The CDR3 contains 18 residues. This CDR3 reads CASSPEGVSPGSYNEQFF. CDR3 sequence (DNA): TGTGCCAGCAGTCCCGAGGGGGTCAGCCCCGGCTCCTACAATGAGCAGTTCTTC.

The chain is built from TRBV7-8 and TRBJ1-2; D is unclear. V was trimmed by 4 bases and J by 7 bases, leaving 13 bases between them. CDR3 length: 13 amino acids. The germline gives CDR1 SGHVS, CDR2 FQNEAQ. Here the CDR3 DNA reads TGTGCCAGCAGCTCCAGCGGCTCTATTGGCTACACCTTC. As protein: CASSSSGSIGYTF.

V and J are TRBV4-2 and TRBJ1-5; no clear D. Germline assignment: CDR1 LGHNA and CDR2 YNFKEQ. This CDR3 has 14 amino acids. V was shortened by 0 bases and J by 4 bases, with 7 bases between the two germline ends. CDR3 amino acids: CASSQDRRNQPQHF. The CDR3 bases are TGTGCCAGCAGCCAAGACAGGCGAAATCAGCCCCAGCATTTT.

V and J are TRBV5-1 and TRBJ2-1; 8 nucleotides match TRBD2. Germline loops: CDR1 SGHRS, CDR2 YFSETQ. J gave up 8 bases and V 0 bases, and 4 bases lay outside the gene matches. CDR3 length: 14 amino acids. The CDR3 region has the DNA TGCGCCAGCAGCTTGGGGCTAGCGGGTTATGAGCAGTTCTTC. This sequence encodes CASSLGLAGYEQFF.

The chain employs TRBV21-1 and TRBJ1-4; TRBD1 was called by the table and not checked on the DNA. TRBV21-1 is termed a pseudogene. CDR3 size: 14 residues. CDR3 in amino acids: CASSTARNNEKLFF. CDR3 DNA sequence: TGTGCCAGCAGCACCGCCAGGAATAATGAAAAACTGTTTTTT.

This clone was counted once. V usage is TRBV5-4 and J usage is TRBJ2-5, with TRBD2 matching over 10 bases. Unmatched junction bases numbered 7, after V lost 6 bases and J lost 5 bases. Germline V gene sequence: CDR1 SGHNT, CDR2 YYREEE (reference sequence). The CDR3 spans 14 residues. In nucleotides, the CDR3 is TGTGCCAGCAAGAGCGGGGGGGCAAGGGAGACCCAGTACTTC. Its translation is CASKSGGARETQYF. Complete variable domain (other parts from reference TRBV5-4 and TRBJ2-5): ETGVTQSPTHLIKTRGQQVTLRCSSQSGHNTVSWYQQALGQGPQFIFQYYREEENGRGNFPPRFSGLQFPNYSSELNVNALELDDSALYLCASKSGGARETQYFGPGTRLLVL.

The chain links TRBV4-2 to TRBJ2-3; 14 bases are a match to TRBD2. From germline, CDR1 is LGHNA and CDR2 YNFKEQ. After removal of 3 bases from V and 5 bases from J, the junction contained 13 bases not matched to a gene. There are 19 residues in the CDR3. The chain's CDR3 is CASSQIKGLAGDVRDTQYF. For the CDR3, the DNA is TGTGCCAGCAGCCAGATCAAGGGACTAGCGGGAGACGTGAGAGATACGCAGTATTTT.

The chain links TRBV18 to TRBJ2-5; D is undetermined. V was pared by 4 bases and J by 1 base, with 7 bases between. The CDR3 consists of 13 residues. Germline CDR1 and CDR2: KGHSH and LQKENI. The CDR3 DNA is TGTGCCAGCTCACTACCGGCCCAAGAGACCCAGTACTTC. This sequence encodes CASSLPAQETQYF.

The chain carries TRBV4-2 and TRBJ2-6; weak D call: TRBD2 (5 bases). CDR1 is LGHNA, CDR2 YNFKEQ, per germline. Trimming took 0 bases from V and 3 from J, leaving 6 bases between them. The CDR3 length is 15 residues. The CDR3 region has the DNA TGTGCCAGCAGCCAAGACCGGGATGGGGCCAACGTCCTGACTTTC. As protein: CASSQDRDGANVLTF.

This chain connects TRBV10-3 to TRBJ1-6, with no clear D. Germline CDR1 and CDR2: ENHRY and SYGVKD. Trimming left V 1 base short and J 6 bases short, with 4 bases between. The CDR3 contains 13 residues. Here the CDR3 reads CAISEYSNSPLHF. Written as DNA, the CDR3 is TGTGCCATCAGTGAGTACAGTAATTCACCCCTCCACTTT.

This clone showed up just once. This chain joins TRBV5-4 and TRBJ1-1; tentative D call: TRBD1 (5 bases). V was clipped by 3 bases and J by 0 bases, with 15 bases between them. Germline assignment: CDR1 SGHNT and CDR2 YYREEE (reference sequence). This CDR3 spans 16 amino acids. The CDR3 DNA is TGTGCCAGCAGCTACATGCGGGGCCAAATGAACACTGAAGCTTTCTTT. Encoded protein: CASSYMRGQMNTEAFF.

The chain carries TRBV7-2 and TRBJ2-5, with 9 bases that match TRBD2. Losses at the gene ends were 4 bases for V and 5 bases for J; bases not matched to a gene: 8. The CDR3 is made up of 15 amino acids. CDR1 and CDR2 (germline): SGHTA, FQGNSA. The DNA for the CDR3 is TGTGCCAGCAGCTCATCTAGCGGGATAGTGGAGACCCAGTACTTC. This encodes CASSSSSGIVETQYF.

V is TRBV7-9 and J is TRBJ2-5, with TRBD2 as a possible D gene (5 bases). The CDR3 covers 14 residues. The germline gives CDR1 SEHNR, CDR2 FQNEAQ (reference sequence). Deletions cut 4 bases from V and 5 bases from J, with 14 bases between. CDR3 nucleotides: TGTGCCAGCAGCTCAGAGGAGAGGGCGGAGACCCAGTACTTC. Protein sequence: CASSSEERAETQYF.

The sample holds one count of this clone. The chain employs TRBV4-1 and TRBJ2-1; 7 nucleotides match TRBD2. CDR1 and CDR2 from the germline V gene are MGHRA and YSYEKL. The CDR3 totals 12 residues. The CDR3 nucleotides read TGCGCGAGCGGGGCAGGTCGAAATGAGCAGTTCTTC. It yields the protein CASGAGRNEQFF.